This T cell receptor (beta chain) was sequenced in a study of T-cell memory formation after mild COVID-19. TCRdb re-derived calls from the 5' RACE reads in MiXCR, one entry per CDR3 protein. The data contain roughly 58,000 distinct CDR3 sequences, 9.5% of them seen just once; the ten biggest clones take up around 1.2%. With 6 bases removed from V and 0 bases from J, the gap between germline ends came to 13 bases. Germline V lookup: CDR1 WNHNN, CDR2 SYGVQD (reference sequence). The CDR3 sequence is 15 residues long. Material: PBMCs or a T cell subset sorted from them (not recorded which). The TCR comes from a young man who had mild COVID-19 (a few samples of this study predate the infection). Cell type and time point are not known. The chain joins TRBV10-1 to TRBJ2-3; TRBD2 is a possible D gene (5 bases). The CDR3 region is CASSRSGRSTDTQYF. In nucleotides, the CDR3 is TGCGCCAGCAGCCGAAGCGGACGTAGCACAGATACGCAGTATTTT.